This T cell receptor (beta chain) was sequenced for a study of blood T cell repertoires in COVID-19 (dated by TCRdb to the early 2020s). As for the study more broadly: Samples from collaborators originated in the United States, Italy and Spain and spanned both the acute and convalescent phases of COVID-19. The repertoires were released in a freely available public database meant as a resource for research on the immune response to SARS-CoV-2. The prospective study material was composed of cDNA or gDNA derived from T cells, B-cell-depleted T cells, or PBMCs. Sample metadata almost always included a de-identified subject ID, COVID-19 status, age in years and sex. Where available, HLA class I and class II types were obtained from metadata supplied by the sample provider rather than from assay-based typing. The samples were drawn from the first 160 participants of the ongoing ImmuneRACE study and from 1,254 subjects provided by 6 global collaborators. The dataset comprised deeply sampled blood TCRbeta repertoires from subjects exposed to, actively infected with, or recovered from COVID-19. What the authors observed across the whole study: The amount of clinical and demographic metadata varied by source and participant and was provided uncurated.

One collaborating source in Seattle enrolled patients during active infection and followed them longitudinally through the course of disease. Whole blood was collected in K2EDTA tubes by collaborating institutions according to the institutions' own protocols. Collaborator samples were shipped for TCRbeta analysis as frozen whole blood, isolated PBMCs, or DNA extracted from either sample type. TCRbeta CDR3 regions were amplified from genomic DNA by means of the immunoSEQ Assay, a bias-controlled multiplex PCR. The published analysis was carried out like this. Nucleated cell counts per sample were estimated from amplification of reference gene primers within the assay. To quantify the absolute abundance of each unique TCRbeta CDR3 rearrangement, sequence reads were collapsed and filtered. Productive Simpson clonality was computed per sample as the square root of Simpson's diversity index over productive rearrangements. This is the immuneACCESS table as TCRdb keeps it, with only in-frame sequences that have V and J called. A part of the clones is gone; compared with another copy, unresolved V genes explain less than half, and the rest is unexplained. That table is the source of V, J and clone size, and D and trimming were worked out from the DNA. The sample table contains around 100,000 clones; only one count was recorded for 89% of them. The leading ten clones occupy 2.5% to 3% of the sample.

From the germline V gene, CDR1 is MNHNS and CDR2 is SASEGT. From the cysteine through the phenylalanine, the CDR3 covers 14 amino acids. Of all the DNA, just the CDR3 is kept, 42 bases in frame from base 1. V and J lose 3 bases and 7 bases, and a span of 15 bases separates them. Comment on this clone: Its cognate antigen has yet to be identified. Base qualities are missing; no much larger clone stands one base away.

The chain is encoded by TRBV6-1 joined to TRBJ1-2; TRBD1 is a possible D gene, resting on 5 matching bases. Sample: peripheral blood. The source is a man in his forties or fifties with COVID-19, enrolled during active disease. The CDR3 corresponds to CASSDQGREGGYTF. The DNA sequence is TGTGCCAGCAGTGACCAAGGCAGGGAGGGTGGCTACACCTTC.